The 10 T cell receptor beta chains presented below share a single source sample, sequenced in a study of cytomegalovirus exposure and HLA in healthy donors. PCR involved 60 Vbeta and 13 Jbeta primers. TCRdb's copy holds only in-frame clones and misses some; the assay was immunoSEQ multiplex PCR. The table shows more than 85,000 clones, with about 80% occurring only once. Sequenced: PBMCs. The receptors originated from a woman aged 50 to 60 in good health and CMV-seropositive.

This chain links TRBV7-2 with TRBJ2-5; TRBD1 is a possible D gene (5 bases). V was clipped by 1 base and J by 5 bases, with 11 bases between them. CDR1 is SGHTA and CDR2 is FQGNSA in the germline V gene. The CDR3 spans 14 residues. The CDR3 reads CASSLVGVWETQYF. The CDR3 DNA follows: TGTGCCAGCAGCTTAGTAGGGGTGTGGGAGACCCAGTACTTC.

This clone has only a few counts. The chain employs TRBV10-3 and TRBJ2-7, with no clear D. Germline CDR1 is ENHRY and CDR2 is SYGVKD. V shed 2 bases and J shed 4 bases, with 9 bases lying between them. The CDR3 loop spans 13 amino acids. The CDR3 DNA is TGTGCCATCAGTGAGGCCCAGCGATACGAGCAGTACTTC. Translating it yields CAISEAQRYEQYF.

The rearrangement uses TRBV4-3 and TRBJ2-7; 7 nucleotides align to TRBD1. Losses at the gene ends were 1 base for V and 0 bases for J; bases not matched to a gene: 6. The germline gives CDR1 LGHNA, CDR2 YSLEER. There are 16 residues in the CDR3. DNA for the CDR3: TGCGCCAGCAGCCAAGGGCTGACAGGGAGCTCCTACGAGCAGTACTTC. As protein: CASSQGLTGSSYEQYF.

This clone was counted between two and nine times. The genes are TRBV4-2 and TRBJ2-7; 9 bases map to TRBD1. There are 16 residues in the CDR3. V was clipped by 4 bases and J by 3 bases; unmatched bases: 10. Germline V gene lookup returns CDR1 LGHNA and CDR2 YNFKEQ. The CDR3 DNA sequence: TGTGCCAGCAGCCTAATCGCGGGACAGGGAAGCTACGAGCAGTACTTC. This gives the protein CASSLIAGQGSYEQYF.

The gene calls are TRBV18 and TRBJ1-4, with a weak D call TRBD1 (5 bases). Germline V gene sequence: CDR1 KGHSH, CDR2 LQKENI. The CDR3 loop spans 16 amino acids. Trimming shortened V by 5 bases and J by 0 bases, and 13 bases separated the two germline ends. Here the CDR3 reads CASSIDRASTNEKLFF. Here the CDR3 DNA reads TGTGCCAGCTCAATCGACAGAGCCTCAACTAATGAAAAACTGTTTTTT.

This chain links TRBV7-9 with TRBJ2-7; weak D call: TRBD2 (6 bases). The V gene lost 5 bases and the J gene lost 1 base, with 18 bases spanning the gap. CDR1 is SEHNR, CDR2 FQNEAQ, per germline (reference sequence). The CDR3 runs to 16 residues. CDR3 in amino acids: CASSPYLGGWSYEQYF. Written as DNA, the CDR3 is TGTGCCAGCAGCCCCTATCTCGGGGGATGGTCCTACGAGCAGTACTTC.

The chain joins TRBV19 to TRBJ2-4; 9 nucleotides line up with TRBD1. Germline V lookup: CDR1 LNHDA, CDR2 SQIVND (reference sequence). CDR3 length equals 16 residues. V shed 6 bases, J shed 2 bases, and the junction held 8 bases outside the gene matches. The CDR3 region is CASSQEGQGTKNIQYF. CDR3 DNA sequence: TGTGCCAGTAGCCAGGAGGGACAGGGAACCAAAAACATTCAGTACTTC.

The chain links TRBV5-8 to TRBJ2-1; 8 nucleotides agree with TRBD2. The CDR3 is made up of 13 amino acids. With V trimmed by 4 bases and J by 7 bases, 4 bases remained unmatched. Germline loops: CDR1 SGHTS, CDR2 YDEGEE. In DNA, the CDR3 is TGTGCCAGCAGCACTGGGACTAGAAATGAGCAGTTCTTC. Amino acids: CASSTGTRNEQFF.

The rearrangement uses TRBV27 and TRBJ2-1, with D maybe TRBD2 (6 bases). Germline CDR1 MNHEY, CDR2 SMNVEV (reference sequence). This CDR3 spans 15 amino acids. V gave up 2 bases and J gave up 5 bases, with 13 bases separating them. The CDR3 here is CASSLRASANNEQFF. The CDR3 DNA reads as TGTGCCAGCAGTTTACGGGCTAGCGCCAACAATGAGCAGTTCTTC.

There are a few counts of this clone. V and J are TRBV29-1 and TRBJ1-2; TRBD1 matches at 10 bases. V shed 6 bases, J shed 7 bases, and the junction held 8 bases outside the gene matches. Germline CDR1 and CDR2: SQVTM and ANQGSEA. CDR3 length: 13 amino acids. The CDR3 nucleotides are TGCAGCGTCGTAGTGGGACAGGGGCTTGGCTACACCTTC. This gives the protein CSVVVGQGLGYTF.